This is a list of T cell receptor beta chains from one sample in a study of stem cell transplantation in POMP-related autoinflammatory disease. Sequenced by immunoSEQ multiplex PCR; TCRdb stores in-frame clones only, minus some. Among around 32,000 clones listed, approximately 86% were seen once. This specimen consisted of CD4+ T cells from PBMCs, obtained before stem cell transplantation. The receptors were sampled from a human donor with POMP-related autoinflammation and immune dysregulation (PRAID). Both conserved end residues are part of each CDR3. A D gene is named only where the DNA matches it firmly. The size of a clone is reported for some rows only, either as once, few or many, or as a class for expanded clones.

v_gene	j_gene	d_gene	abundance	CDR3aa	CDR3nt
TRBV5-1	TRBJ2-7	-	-	CASSGRIGVAYEQYF	TGCGCCAGCAGCGGGAGGATAGGCGTGGCCTACGAGCAGTACTTC
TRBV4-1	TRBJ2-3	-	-	CAAAGWGGTDTQYF	TGCGCCGCGGCCGGGTGGGGAGGCACAGATACGCAGTATTTT
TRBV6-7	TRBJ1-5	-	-	CASSYRGGGNQPQHF	TGTGCCAGCAGTTACCGGGGAGGAGGCAATCAGCCCCAGCATTTT
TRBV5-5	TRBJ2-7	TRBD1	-	CASSLGGQGMTYEQYF	TGTGCCAGCAGCTTGGGTGGACAGGGGATGACCTACGAGCAGTACTTC
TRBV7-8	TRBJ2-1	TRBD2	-	CASSLDQLAVRNEQFF	TGTGCCAGCAGCTTAGATCAACTAGCGGTTCGAAATGAGCAGTTCTTC
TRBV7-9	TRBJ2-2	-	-	CASSLVVSGELFF	TGTGCCAGCAGCTTAGTAGTATCGGGGGAGCTGTTTTTT
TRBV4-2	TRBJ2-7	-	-	CASSQEQRLDEQYF	TGTGCCAGCAGCCAAGAACAGAGGTTGGACGAGCAGTACTTC
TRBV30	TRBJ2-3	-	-	CAWSVGTDTQYF	TGTGCCTGGAGTGTGGGCACAGATACGCAGTATTTT
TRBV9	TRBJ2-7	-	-	CASSVEWAGYEQYF	TGTGCCAGCAGCGTTGAGTGGGCCGGCTACGAGCAGTACTTC
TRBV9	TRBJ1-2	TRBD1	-	CASSAEGGGAVNYGYTF	TGTGCCAGCAGCGCAGAAGGAGGGGGCGCGGTGAACTATGGCTACACCTTC
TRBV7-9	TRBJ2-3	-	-	CASSLRGPVGDTQYF	TGTGCCAGCAGCCTGCGGGGGCCGGTGGGAGATACGCAGTATTTT
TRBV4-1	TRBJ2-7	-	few	CASSQARYEQYF	TGCGCCAGCAGCCAAGCCAGGTACGAGCAGTACTTC
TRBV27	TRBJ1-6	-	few	CASSFRGDNSPLHF	TGTGCCAGCAGTTTTCGGGGGGATAATTCACCCCTCCACTTT
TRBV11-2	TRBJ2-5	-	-	CASSLEPPPLQETQYF	TGTGCCAGCAGCTTAGAGCCGCCACCGCTACAAGAGACCCAGTACTTC
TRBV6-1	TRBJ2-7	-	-	CASSEFGPRLDEQYF	TGTGCCAGCAGTGAATTTGGACCCCGCTTGGACGAGCAGTACTTC
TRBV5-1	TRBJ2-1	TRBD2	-	CASSPWTSGGLSSYNEQFF	TGCGCCAGCAGCCCGTGGACTAGCGGGGGACTTAGCTCCTACAATGAGCAGTTCTTC
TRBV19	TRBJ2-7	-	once	CASSTPRGGYEQYF	TGTGCCAGTTCCACGCCGAGGGGAGGCTACGAGCAGTACTTC
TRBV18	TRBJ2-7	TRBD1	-	CASSPFQPGQGVYEQYF	TGTGCCAGCTCACCCTTTCAACCGGGACAGGGAGTTTACGAGCAGTACTTC
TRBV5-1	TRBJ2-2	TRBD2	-	CASSLASGTGELFF	TGCGCCAGCAGCTTGGCTAGCGGCACCGGGGAGCTGTTTTTT
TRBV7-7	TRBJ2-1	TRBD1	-	CASSLGTGVLNEQFF	TGTGCCAGCAGCTTGGGGACAGGGGTCCTTAATGAGCAGTTCTTC
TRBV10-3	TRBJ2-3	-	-	CAISESGRGPHTDTQYF	TGTGCCATCAGTGAGTCCGGGAGGGGGCCCCACACAGATACGCAGTATTTT
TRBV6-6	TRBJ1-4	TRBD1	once	CASSRQGGEKLFF	TGTGCCAGCAGTCGACAGGGTGGGGAAAAACTGTTTTTT
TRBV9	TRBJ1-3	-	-	CASSVLPGSSGNTIYF	TGTGCCAGCAGCGTCCTGCCAGGCTCCTCTGGAAACACCATATATTTT
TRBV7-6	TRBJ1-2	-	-	CASSLEAEMGSYGYTF	TGTGCCAGCAGCTTAGAGGCGGAGATGGGGTCCTATGGCTACACCTTC
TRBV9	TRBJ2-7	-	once	CASSSGTARGYEQYF	TGTGCCAGCAGCAGCGGGACAGCGAGAGGCTACGAGCAGTACTTC
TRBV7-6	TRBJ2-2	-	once	CASSLAGGELFF	TGTGCCAGCAGCTTAGCGGGCGGGGAGCTGTTTTTT
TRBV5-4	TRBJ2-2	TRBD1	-	CASSLRDRAGELFF	TGTGCCAGCAGCTTACGGGACAGGGCCGGGGAGCTGTTTTTT
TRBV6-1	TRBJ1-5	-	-	CASSEGADRQPQHF	TGTGCCAGCAGTGAAGGGGCAGATCGCCAGCCCCAGCATTTT
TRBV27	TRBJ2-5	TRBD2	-	CASSLIAGETQYF	TGTGCCAGCAGTTTAATAGCGGGTGAGACCCAGTACTTC
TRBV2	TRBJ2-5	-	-	CASTLTPGQSQETQYF	TGTGCCAGCACTTTGACCCCTGGACAGAGCCAAGAGACCCAGTACTTC
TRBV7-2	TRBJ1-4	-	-	CASSLSSLATNEKLFF	TGTGCCAGCAGCTTATCGAGCCTGGCGACTAATGAAAAACTGTTTTTT
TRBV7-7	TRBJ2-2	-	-	CASSLIPGGIGELFF	TGTGCTAGCAGCTTAATTCCGGGGGGCATCGGGGAGCTGTTTTTT
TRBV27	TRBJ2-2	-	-	CASQDINTGELFF	TGTGCCAGCCAAGACATCAACACCGGGGAGCTGTTTTTT
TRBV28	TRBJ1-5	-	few	CASRGPNQPQHF	TGTGCCAGCAGGGGACCTAATCAGCCCCAGCATTTT
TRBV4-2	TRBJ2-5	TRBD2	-	CASSQDSVLAAQETQYF	TGTGCCAGCAGCCAAGATTCGGTCCTAGCGGCCCAAGAGACCCAGTACTTC
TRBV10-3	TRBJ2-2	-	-	CAISESGGRTGELFF	TGTGCCATCAGTGAGTCTGGGGGTCGTACCGGGGAGCTGTTTTTT
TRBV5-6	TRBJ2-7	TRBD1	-	CASSRDRGLYEQYF	TGTGCCAGCAGCCGCGACAGGGGGCTATACGAGCAGTACTTC
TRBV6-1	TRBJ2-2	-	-	CASSVFTGELFF	TGTGCCAGCAGTGTCTTCACCGGGGAGCTGTTTTTT
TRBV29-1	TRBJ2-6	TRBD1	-	CSVATGGSGANVLTF	TGCAGCGTTGCAACAGGGGGCTCTGGGGCCAACGTCCTGACTTTC
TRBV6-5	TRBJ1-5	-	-	CASSYSHYSNQPQHF	TGTGCCAGCAGTTACAGCCATTATAGCAATCAGCCCCAGCATTTT
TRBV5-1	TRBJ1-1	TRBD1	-	CASSLYRGAGMNTEAFF	TGCGCCAGCAGCCTTTACAGGGGAGCGGGGATGAACACTGAAGCTTTCTTT
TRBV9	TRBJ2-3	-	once	CASSAGTLGADTQYF	TGTGCCAGCAGCGCCGGGACCCTTGGGGCAGATACGCAGTATTTT
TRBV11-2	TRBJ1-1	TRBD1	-	CASSFRGQGGTEAFF	TGTGCCAGCAGCTTCAGGGGGCAGGGCGGCACTGAAGCTTTCTTT
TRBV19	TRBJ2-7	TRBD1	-	CASSIGTGAYEQYF	TGTGCCAGTAGTATCGGGACAGGGGCCTACGAGCAGTACTTC
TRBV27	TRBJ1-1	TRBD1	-	CASSFITGGRDTEAFF	TGTGCCAGCAGTTTCATCACAGGGGGGCGGGACACTGAAGCTTTCTTT
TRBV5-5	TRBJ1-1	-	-	CASSSNGLNTEAFF	TGTGCCAGCAGCTCAAATGGACTGAACACTGAAGCTTTCTTT
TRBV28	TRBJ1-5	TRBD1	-	CASSPTTGEADQPQHF	TGTGCCAGCAGTCCAACCACAGGGGAGGCGGATCAGCCCCAGCATTTT
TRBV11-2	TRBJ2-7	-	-	CASSLDGASSYEQYF	TGTGCCAGCAGCTTAGATGGGGCAAGCTCCTACGAGCAGTACTTC
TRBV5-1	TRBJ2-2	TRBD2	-	CASSLRAGGPGELFF	TGCGCCAGCAGCTTGCGAGCGGGAGGGCCCGGGGAGCTGTTTTTT
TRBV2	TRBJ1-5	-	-	CASSEFGFMGNQPQHF	TGTGCCAGCAGTGAATTCGGGTTTATGGGCAATCAGCCCCAGCATTTT
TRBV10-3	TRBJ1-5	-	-	CAISRTDDRNQPQHF	TGTGCCATCAGTCGGACGGACGACAGGAATCAGCCCCAGCATTTT
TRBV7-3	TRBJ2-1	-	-	CASSTQQGSSYNEQFF	TGTGCCAGCAGCACCCAACAGGGCAGCTCCTACAATGAGCAGTTCTTC
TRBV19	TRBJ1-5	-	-	CASSIVALNQPQHF	TGTGCCAGTAGTATAGTTGCACTAAATCAGCCCCAGCATTTT
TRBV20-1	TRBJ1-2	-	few	CSAGIYGYTF	TGCAGTGCAGGGATTTATGGCTACACCTTC
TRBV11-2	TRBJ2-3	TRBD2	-	CASSGRRLAGGADTQYF	TGTGCCAGCAGCGGAAGGCGACTAGCGGGGGGGGCGGATACGCAGTATTTT
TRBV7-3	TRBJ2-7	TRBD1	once	CASSPSVGTVYEQYF	TGTGCCAGCAGCCCAAGTGTCGGGACAGTCTACGAGCAGTACTTC
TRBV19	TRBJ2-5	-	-	CASSIQVQETQYF	TGTGCCAGTAGTATCCAGGTCCAAGAGACCCAGTACTTC
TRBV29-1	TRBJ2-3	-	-	CSSFGRSLTDTQYF	TGCAGCTCCTTCGGGCGGAGCCTCACAGATACGCAGTATTTT
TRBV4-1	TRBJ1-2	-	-	CASSQDLTNGYGYTF	TGCGCCAGCAGCCAAGATCTCACAAATGGGTATGGCTACACCTTC
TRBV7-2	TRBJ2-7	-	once	CASSLNWVSYEQYF	TGTGCCAGCAGCTTAAACTGGGTATCCTACGAGCAGTACTTC